The 11 T cell receptor beta chains below come from one sample, sequenced in a study of PD-L1 blockade in urothelial cancer. Libraries were prepared by immunoSEQ multiplex PCR; TCRdb keeps only in-frame clonotypes and omits some of them. The sample yields tens of thousands of clones, 84% seen once. Time point specified: pretreatment peripheral blood. The sample here was PBMCs, taken around atezolizumab (anti-PD-L1) treatment. The receptors here all came from a man aged 45 to 65 with urothelial cancer.

The chain uses TRBV30 and TRBJ1-5; TRBD1 is a possible D gene (5 bases). Germline V gene lookup returns CDR1 GTSNPN and CDR2 SVGIG (reference sequence). The V end was cut by 4 bases, the J end by 0 bases, with 7 bases between. The CDR3 contains 13 residues. CDR3 coding DNA: TGTGCCTGGACTAGGGGTAGCAATCAGCCCCAGCATTTT. Translated, it gives CAWTRGSNQPQHF.

V gene TRBV9 combines with J gene TRBJ1-2, with 7 bases aligning to TRBD1. V shed 3 bases and J 3 bases; nucleotides not matched to a gene: 2. Germline V gives CDR1 SGDLS, CDR2 YYNGEE. The CDR3 totals 13 residues. This CDR3 reads CASSEGTDYGYTF. DNA for the CDR3: TGTGCCAGCAGCGAAGGGACAGACTATGGCTACACCTTC.

This clone was seen just once. CDR3 DNA sequence: TGTGCCAGCAGTTTAGGGGACAGGGTGTCAGACATTCAGTACTTC. Its translation: CASSLGDRVSDIQYF. The chain uses TRBV28 and TRBJ2-4; 9 bases align to TRBD1. V lost 2 bases to trimming and J lost 8 bases; unmatched junction nucleotides: 7. From germline, CDR1 is MDHEN and CDR2 SYDVKM. The CDR3 runs to 15 residues.

The chain uses TRBV5-1 and TRBJ2-4; the match to TRBD1 covers 7 bases. The trim removed 2 bases at V and 8 bases at J, leaving 4 bases unmatched. The germline V gene has CDR1 SGHRS and CDR2 YFSETQ. The CDR3 is 13 amino acids. Written as DNA, the CDR3 is TGCGCCAGCAGCTTTGAGGGGGCGGACATTCAGTACTTC. Translation: CASSFEGADIQYF.

The chain is built from TRBV6-6 and TRBJ2-1; 10 bases match TRBD1. Trimming removed 6 bases from V and 7 bases from J; junction bases left unmatched: 6. The germline gives CDR1 MNHNY, CDR2 SVGAGI (reference sequence). This CDR3 has 14 residues. CDR3: CASRAGTGVNEQFF. The CDR3 DNA reads as TGTGCCAGCAGAGCCGGGACAGGGGTGAATGAGCAGTTCTTC.

Written as DNA, the CDR3 is TGTGCCAGCAGAGACCCAGGAACCATCTACGAGCAGTACTTC. Translation: CASRDPGTIYEQYF. This chain connects TRBV28 to TRBJ2-7, with D unclear. The germline CDR1 and CDR2 sequences are MDHEN and SYDVKM. V was shortened by 6 bases and J by 3 bases, with 15 bases between the two germline ends. The CDR3 has 14 amino acids.

The chain is built from TRBV2 and TRBJ2-1; 10 nucleotides match TRBD2. Germline V gene data show CDR1 as SNHLY and CDR2 as FYNNEI. The CDR3 runs to 15 residues. After removal of 3 bases from V and 9 bases from J, the junction contained 8 bases not matched to a gene. CDR3 region: CASSDPGTSVTEQFF. CDR3 sequence (DNA): TGTGCCAGCAGTGATCCCGGGACTAGCGTTACTGAGCAGTTCTTC.

The chain uses TRBV30 and TRBJ1-2; no clear D. The V gene lost 0 bases and the J gene lost 7 bases, with 18 bases spanning the gap. This CDR3 has 15 amino acids. CDR1 and CDR2 (germline): GTSNPN, SVGIG (reference sequence). The CDR3 reads CAWSVKGRERFGYTF. CDR3 in DNA: TGTGCCTGGAGTGTAAAGGGTCGGGAGAGGTTTGGCTACACCTTC.

The V call is TRBV18, the J call TRBJ2-1; 10 bases fit TRBD2. V lost 0 bases and J lost 8; bases outside the gene matches: 4. Germline V gene lookup returns CDR1 KGHSH and CDR2 LQKENI. The CDR3 is made up of 15 amino acids. The CDR3 region has the DNA TGTGCCAGCTCACCACCAAGCGGGGGGGCAGATGAGCAGTTCTTC. Translated, it gives CASSPPSGGADEQFF. Full variable domain (missing parts from reference TRBV18 and TRBJ2-1): NAGVMQNPRHLVRRRGQEARLRCSPMKGHSHVYWYRQLPEEGLKFMVYLQKENIIDESGMPKERFSAEFPKEGPSILRIQQVVRGDSAAYFCASSPPSGGADEQFFGPGTRLTVL.

This clone is categorized as medium-sized. The CDR3 loop is CASSTALDNEQFF. Here the CDR3 DNA reads TGTGCCAGCAGCACGGCACTAGACAATGAGCAGTTCTTC. This chain connects TRBV13 to TRBJ2-1; perhaps TRBD2 as D (5 bases). From germline, CDR1 is PRHDT and CDR2 FYEKMQ (reference sequence). The CDR3 consists of 13 residues. V was cut by 5 bases and J by 5 bases, with 10 bases left in between.

This clone was seen a handful of times. The chain couples TRBV7-2 to TRBJ2-4; TRBD2 is a possible D gene (6 bases). V dropped 1 base and J dropped 2 bases, with 15 bases sitting between them. The germline V gene encodes CDR1 SGHTA and CDR2 FQGNSA. The CDR3 length is 17 residues. The CDR3 loop is CASSLDGGDGTKNIQYF. CDR3 sequence (DNA): TGTGCCAGCAGCTTAGACGGAGGGGATGGGACCAAAAACATTCAGTACTTC. Variable domain in full (rest from reference TRBV7-2 and TRBJ2-4): GAGVSQSPSNKVTEKGKDVELRCDPISGHTALYWYRQSLGQGLEFLIYFQGNSAPDKSGLPSDRFSAERTGGSVSTLTIQRTQQEDSAVYLCASSLDGGDGTKNIQYFGAGTRLSVL.